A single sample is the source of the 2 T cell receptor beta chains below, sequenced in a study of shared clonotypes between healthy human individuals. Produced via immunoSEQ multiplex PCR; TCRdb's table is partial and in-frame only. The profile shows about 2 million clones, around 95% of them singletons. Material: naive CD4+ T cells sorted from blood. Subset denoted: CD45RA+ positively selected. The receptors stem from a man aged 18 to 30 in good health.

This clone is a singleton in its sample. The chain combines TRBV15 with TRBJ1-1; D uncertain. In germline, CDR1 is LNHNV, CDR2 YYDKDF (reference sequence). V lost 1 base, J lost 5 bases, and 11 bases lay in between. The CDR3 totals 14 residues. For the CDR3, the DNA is TGTGCCACCAGCAGAGGACGAGAACATACTGAAGCTTTCTTT. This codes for CATSRGREHTEAFF.

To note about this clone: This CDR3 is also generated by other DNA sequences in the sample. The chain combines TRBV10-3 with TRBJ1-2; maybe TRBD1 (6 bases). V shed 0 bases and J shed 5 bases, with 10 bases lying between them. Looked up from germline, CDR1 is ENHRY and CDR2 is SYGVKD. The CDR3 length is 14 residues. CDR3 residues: CAISESLGGYGYTF. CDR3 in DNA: TGTGCCATCAGTGAGTCGTTAGGGGGATATGGCTACACCTTC.